The sample holds one count of the clone carrying this TCR beta chain. Sequencing used immunoSEQ multiplex PCR; TCRdb keeps in-frame clones, though not all of them. Here the sample spans approximately 85,000 clones, roughly 86% being singletons. The data stem from a study of radiotherapy plus CTLA-4 blockade in lung cancer. Overall study: Disease control reached 31%, with objective responses in less than 20%.

This material consisted of peripheral blood, taken from a patient treated with radiotherapy plus ipilimumab. This TCR derives from a human donor with non-small cell lung cancer who had a partial response to radiotherapy plus ipilimumab.

The CDR3 region has the DNA TGTGCCAGCAGTATGGGACTAGCGGGGTCCTACGAGCAGTACGTC. Its protein product is CASSMGLAGSYEQYV. This rearrangement joins TRBV28 to TRBJ2-7, with TRBD2 matching over 13 bases. Per the germline V gene, CDR1 is MDHEN and CDR2 is SYDVKM. The J segment lost 1 base and the V segment lost 5 bases, leaving 2 bases of the junction unmatched. The CDR3 spans 15 residues.